Shown below are 15 T cell receptor beta chains from a single sample sequenced in a study of blood T cell repertoires in COVID-19. Using immunoSEQ multiplex PCR, the repertoire was profiled, and TCRdb retains in-frame clones only, with some absent. The data contain roughly 200,000 clones, roughly 84% of them singletons. The sample consisted of peripheral blood. The receptors were sampled from a woman in her thirties or forties with COVID-19, enrolled during active disease.

This clone was detected only once. The rearrangement links TRBV14 to TRBJ2-5; TRBD2 aligns across 13 bases. CDR3 length: 19 amino acids. Unmatched junction bases numbered 8, after V lost 1 base and J lost 0 bases. Germline CDR1 and CDR2: SGHDN and FVKESK. CDR3 residues: CASSQARLAGGPDQETQYF. The CDR3 bases are TGTGCCAGCAGCCAAGCGAGACTAGCGGGGGGCCCGGACCAAGAGACCCAGTACTTC.

The V and J genes are TRBV6-6 and TRBJ1-1; the match to TRBD1 covers 8 bases. CDR3 length: 14 amino acids. Looked up from germline, CDR1 is MNHNY and CDR2 is SVGAGI (reference sequence). V was pared by 7 bases and J by 3 bases, with 7 bases of the junction left unmatched. This CDR3 is CASKQGQVDTEAFF. The CDR3 DNA reads as TGTGCCAGCAAGCAGGGACAGGTAGACACTGAAGCTTTCTTT.

This clone has more than one count but fewer than ten. V gene TRBV11-2 combines with J gene TRBJ1-3; 10 nucleotides match TRBD1. CDR3 length: 17 amino acids. Losses at the gene ends were 5 bases for V and 4 bases for J; bases not matched to a gene: 11. CDR1 is SGHAT, CDR2 FQNNGV, per germline. The CDR3 DNA follows: TGTGCCAGCAGCCCTCAAAGAAGGACAGGGGGAGGAAACACCATATATTTT. It translates to CASSPQRRTGGGNTIYF.

The chain is built from TRBV6-5 and TRBJ2-5; D is uncertain. The CDR3 length is 15 residues. Trimming removed 6 bases at V and 2 bases at J, with 16 bases between. CDR1 is MNHEY, CDR2 SVGAGI, per germline. The CDR3 nucleotides are TGTGCCAGCAGCTCTAATCAACCGCGTCAAGAGACCCAGTACTTC. It is translated as CASSSNQPRQETQYF.

The chain links TRBV11-3 to TRBJ2-1; weak D call: TRBD1 (5 bases). The CDR3 spans 16 residues. CDR1 is SGHNT and CDR2 is YENEEA in the germline V gene. Trimming removed 5 bases at V and 9 bases at J, with 23 bases between. CDR3 loop: CASSPPGRLGTGEQFF. CDR3 bases: TGTGCCAGCAGCCCCCCGGGCAGACTGGGCACAGGTGAGCAGTTCTTC.

The chain couples TRBV5-1 to TRBJ2-1; D perhaps matches TRBD2 (6 bases). The V and J ends lost 2 bases and 8 bases respectively, with 20 bases between them. This CDR3 contains 16 residues. Germline values: CDR1 SGHRS, CDR2 YFSETQ. The CDR3 sequence: CASSLSPGDRRDEQFF. Here the CDR3 DNA reads TGCGCCAGCAGCTTATCACCGGGGGATCGACGTGATGAGCAGTTCTTC.

This chain connects TRBV28 to TRBJ1-2; weak D call: TRBD1 (6 bases). V dropped 8 bases and J dropped 0 bases, with 10 bases sitting between them. CDR3 length equals 13 residues. Germline CDR1 is MDHEN and CDR2 is SYDVKM. As DNA, the CDR3 is TGTGCCAGCCTAGGACAGCCTAACTATGGCTACACCTTC. Translating gives CASLGQPNYGYTF.

The chain links TRBV24-1 to TRBJ1-1; no definite D call. This CDR3 has 14 amino acids. Trimming pared 5 bases from V and 0 bases from J, leaving 9 bases between. From germline, CDR1 is KGHDR and CDR2 SFDVKD. The CDR3 DNA sequence: TGTGCCACCAGTGGAGGCCAGATGAACACTGAAGCTTTCTTT. The encoded protein is CATSGGQMNTEAFF.

The genes are TRBV11-2 and TRBJ2-7; 9 nucleotides align to TRBD2. The CDR3 has 14 amino acids. Germline values: CDR1 SGHAT, CDR2 FQNNGV. V lost 6 bases to trimming and J lost 6 bases; unmatched junction nucleotides: 9. This CDR3 reads CASSKGTSFPEQYF. CDR3 in DNA: TGTGCCAGCAGTAAGGGGACTAGCTTTCCCGAGCAGTACTTC.

V is TRBV10-3 and J is TRBJ1-2; TRBD1 might be the D (6 bases). Germline loops: CDR1 ENHRY, CDR2 SYGVKD. V lost 3 bases, J lost 3 bases, and 17 bases lay in between. CDR3 length: 16 residues. The CDR3, as DNA: TGTGCCATCAGTGATTCGGCGCCCAAGGGGGACTATGGCTACACCTTC. Translating it yields CAISDSAPKGDYGYTF.

V gene TRBV6-1 combines with J gene TRBJ2-4, with a tentative D call TRBD1 (5 bases). Germline V gene data show CDR1 as MNHNS and CDR2 as SASEGT. This CDR3 has 19 residues. The germline V and J ends were trimmed by 2 bases and 1 base, with 21 bases remaining between them. CDR3 coding DNA: TGTGCCAGCAGTGAAAATGTGGGTACCACAGGTATCGCCAAAAACATTCAGTACTTC. Protein sequence: CASSENVGTTGIAKNIQYF.

This sequence joins TRBV27 and TRBJ1-2; maybe TRBD1 (5 bases). Germline V lookup: CDR1 MNHEY, CDR2 SMNVEV (reference sequence). The CDR3 is 16 amino acids. V was pared by 2 bases and J by 1 base, with 14 bases between. CDR3 DNA: TGTGCCAGCAGTTTACTCTCGACAGCTGATAACTATGGCTACACCTTC. Protein: CASSLLSTADNYGYTF.

This sequence joins TRBV7-9 and TRBJ1-2; TRBD1 agrees at 8 bases. The CDR3 sequence is 16 residues long. From germline, CDR1 is SEHNR and CDR2 FQNEAQ (reference sequence). Unmatched junction bases numbered 10, after V lost 3 bases and J lost 4 bases. Written as DNA, the CDR3 is TGTGCCAGCAGCTTGGGGGGACAGGTCGGAGGCTATGGCTACACCTTC. It translates to CASSLGGQVGGYGYTF. Full variable domain (remainder filled in from reference TRBV7-9 and TRBJ1-2): DTGVSQNPRHKITKRGQNVTFRCDPISEHNRLYWYRQTLGQGPEFLTYFQNEAQLEKSRLLSDRFSAERPKGSFSTLEIQRTEQGDSAMYLCASSLGGQVGGYGYTFGSGTRLTVV.

This chain uses TRBV19 with TRBJ1-2; D ambiguous. The V end was cut by 6 bases, the J end by 8 bases, with 13 bases between. Germline CDR1 and CDR2: LNHDA and SQIVND (reference sequence). CDR3 size: 12 residues. The CDR3 region has the DNA TGTGCCAGTAGAAGCATCCACGGGGGCTACACCTTC. Amino acid sequence: CASRSIHGGYTF.

The chain couples TRBV3-1 (or the pseudogene TRBV3-2) to TRBJ2-7; D is uncertain. Germline V gives CDR1 LGHDT, CDR2 YNNKEL (reference sequence). Trimming pared 4 bases from V and 4 bases from J, leaving 17 bases between. The CDR3 length is 15 residues. CDR3 sequence (DNA): TGTGCCAGCAGCCCCCCATTTTCGGGTAGGTACGAGCAGTACTTC. It specifies CASSPPFSGRYEQYF.